This T cell receptor (beta chain) was profiled in a study of blood T cell repertoires in COVID-19. The wider study: COVID-19 samples from acute and convalescent phases originated in the United States, Italy and Spain.

The V gene's germline CDR1 is WSHSY and CDR2 SAAADI. V lost 0 bases to trimming and J lost 6 bases; unmatched junction nucleotides: 5. This CDR3 has 16 amino acids. Profiling relied on immunoSEQ multiplex PCR, and the TCRdb table lists in-frame clones only, not all of them. This table holds 150,000 or so clones, around 87% found once. Input material: peripheral blood. The chain carries TRBV10-2 and TRBJ2-1, with 10 bases aligning to TRBD2. This sequence was found in an older woman with COVID-19, enrolled during active disease. The CDR3 is CASSESSGGAGNEQFF. The CDR3 region has the DNA TGCGCCAGCAGTGAGTCAAGCGGGGGGGCGGGCAATGAGCAGTTCTTC.